The present entry profiles one T cell receptor (beta chain) with its context. This entry belongs to a study of blood T cell repertoires in COVID-19. Study summary: Acute and convalescent COVID-19 specimens originated in the United States, Italy and Spain. PBMCs, B-cell-depleted T cells, or T cells were the source of the cDNA or gDNA that made up the material.

Methods used by the authors: Researchers report that nucleated cell counts were estimated from reference gene primer amplification. Data came from immunoSEQ multiplex PCR; TCRdb stores just in-frame clones and leaves some out. The D gene and trimming were derived from the DNA, and the V and J assignments and clone size from that table. The sample includes approximately 190,000 clones, about 88% of them seen just once. In germline, CDR1 is SGHAT, CDR2 FQNNGV. The V segment lost 5 bases and the J segment 4 bases; nucleotides outside the gene matches: 11. CDR3 length equals 16 residues. The clonotype originates from a woman in her 40s who had recovered from COVID-19. Input material: peripheral blood. This rearrangement joins TRBV11-2 to TRBJ2-5; 9 nucleotides align to TRBD2. Written as DNA, the CDR3 is TGTGCCAGCAGCCGAACACTAGCGGGTCAAAGAGAGACCCAGTACTTC. Its translation: CASSRTLAGQRETQYF.